The TCR beta chain under discussion was sequenced for a study of identifying expanded T cells in peripheral blood. General study points: Approximately two-week clone count variance significantly increased as total template count grew. About 1.2 clones differed between technical replicates, versus 16.4 and 19 over time.

This clone was counted a single time. Antigen: not known. Healthy donors had no documented immune events, such as infections, while sampled. Germline V CDR1 and CDR2: KGHSH, LQKENI. Trimming left V 0 bases short and J 2 bases short, with 6 bases between. This CDR3 is built from 14 residues. Measured with immunoSEQ multiplex PCR; TCRdb has only the in-frame clones, and not every one. This sample has about 47,000 clones, with around 82% found just once. V gene TRBV18 combines with J gene TRBJ2-3, with D uncertain. The sequence was obtained from a person aged 18 to 75 in good health. Sequenced: blood. Here the CDR3 DNA reads TGTGCCAGCTCACCACCAGAAGCCACAGATACGCAGTATTTT. Its protein product is CASSPPEATDTQYF.